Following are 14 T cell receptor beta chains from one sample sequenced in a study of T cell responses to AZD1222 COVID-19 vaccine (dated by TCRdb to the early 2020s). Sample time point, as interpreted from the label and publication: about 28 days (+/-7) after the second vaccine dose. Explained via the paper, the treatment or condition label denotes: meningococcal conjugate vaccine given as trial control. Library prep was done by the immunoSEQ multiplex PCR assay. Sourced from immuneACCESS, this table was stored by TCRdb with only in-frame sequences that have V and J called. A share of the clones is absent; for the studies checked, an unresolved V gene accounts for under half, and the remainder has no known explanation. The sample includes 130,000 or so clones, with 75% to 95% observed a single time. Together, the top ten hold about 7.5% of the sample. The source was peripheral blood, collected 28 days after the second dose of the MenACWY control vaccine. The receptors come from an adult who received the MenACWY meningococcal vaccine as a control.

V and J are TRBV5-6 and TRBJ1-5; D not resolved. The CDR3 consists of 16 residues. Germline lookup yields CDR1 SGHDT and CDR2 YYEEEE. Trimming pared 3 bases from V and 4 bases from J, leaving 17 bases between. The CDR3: CASSSPLGLGNQPQHF. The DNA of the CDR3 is TGTGCCAGCAGCTCTCCCTTGGGGTTAGGGAATCAGCCCCAGCATTTT. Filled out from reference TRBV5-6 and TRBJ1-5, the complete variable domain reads DAGVTQSPTHLIKTRGQQVTLRCSPKSGHDTVSWYQQALGQGPQFIFQYYEEEERQRGNFPDRFSGHQFPNYSSELNVNALLLGDSALYLCASSSPLGLGNQPQHFGDGTRLSIL.

CDR3 nucleotides: TGTGCCAGCTCATCATCGTCTAGCGCCAGGGAGACCCAGTACTTC. As protein: CASSSSSSARETQYF. V and J are TRBV18 and TRBJ2-5, with a possible D match to TRBD2 (6 bases). V lost 5 bases, J lost 5 bases, and 18 bases lay in between. The CDR3 has 15 residues. Germline V gene sequence: CDR1 KGHSH, CDR2 LQKENI.

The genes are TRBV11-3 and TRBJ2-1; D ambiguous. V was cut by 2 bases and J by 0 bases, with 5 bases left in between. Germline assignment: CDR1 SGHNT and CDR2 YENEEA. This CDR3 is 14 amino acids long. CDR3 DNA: TGTGCCAGCAGCTTAAGTCTCTCCTACAATGAGCAGTTCTTC. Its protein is CASSLSLSYNEQFF.

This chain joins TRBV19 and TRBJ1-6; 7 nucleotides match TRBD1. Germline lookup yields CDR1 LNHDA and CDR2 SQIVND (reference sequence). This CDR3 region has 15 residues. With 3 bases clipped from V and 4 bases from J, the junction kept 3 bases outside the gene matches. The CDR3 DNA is TGTGCCAGTAGTATGGAGGGACAGTATAATTCACCCCTCCACTTT. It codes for CASSMEGQYNSPLHF.

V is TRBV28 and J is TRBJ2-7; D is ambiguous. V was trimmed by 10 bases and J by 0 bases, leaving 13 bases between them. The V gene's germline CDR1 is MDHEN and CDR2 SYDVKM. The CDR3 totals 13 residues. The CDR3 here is CATVLKSSYEQYF. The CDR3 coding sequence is TGTGCCACCGTGCTTAAAAGCTCCTACGAGCAGTACTTC.

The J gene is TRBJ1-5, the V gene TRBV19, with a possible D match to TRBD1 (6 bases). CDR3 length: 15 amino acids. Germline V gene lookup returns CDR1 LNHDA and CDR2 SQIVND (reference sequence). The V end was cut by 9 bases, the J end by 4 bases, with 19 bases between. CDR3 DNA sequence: TGTGCCAGCCACAGGGTCACGGGGGGAAATCAGCCCCAGCATTTT. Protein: CASHRVTGGNQPQHF.

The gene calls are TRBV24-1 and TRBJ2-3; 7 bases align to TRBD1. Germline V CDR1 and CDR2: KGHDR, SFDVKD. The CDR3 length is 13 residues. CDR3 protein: CATRQGLADTQYF. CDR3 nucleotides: TGTGCGACCCGACAGGGTCTCGCAGATACGCAGTATTTT.

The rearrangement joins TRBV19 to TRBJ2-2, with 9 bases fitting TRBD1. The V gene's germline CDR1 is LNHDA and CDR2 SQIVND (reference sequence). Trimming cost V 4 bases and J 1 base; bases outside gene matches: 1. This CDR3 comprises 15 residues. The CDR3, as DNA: TGTGCCAGTAGTACGGGACAGGGGAACACCGGGGAGCTGTTTTTT. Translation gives CASSTGQGNTGELFF.

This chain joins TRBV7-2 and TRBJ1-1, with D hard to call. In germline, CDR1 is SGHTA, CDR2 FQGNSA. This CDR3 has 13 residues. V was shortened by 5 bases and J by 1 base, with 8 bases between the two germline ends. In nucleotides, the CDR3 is TGTGCCAGCAGCGTCGTACGGAACACTGAAGCTTTCTTT. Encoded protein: CASSVVRNTEAFF.

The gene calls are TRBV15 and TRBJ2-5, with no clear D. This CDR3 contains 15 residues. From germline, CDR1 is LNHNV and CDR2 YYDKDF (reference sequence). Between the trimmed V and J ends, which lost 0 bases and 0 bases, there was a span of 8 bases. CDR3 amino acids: CATSRDPRNQETQYF. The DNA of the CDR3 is TGTGCCACCAGCAGAGATCCCAGGAACCAAGAGACCCAGTACTTC.

CDR3 DNA: TGTGCCAGCAGCTTGGAGGGGGGAGGTCGTGAGCAGTTCTTC. Encoded protein: CASSLEGGGREQFF. The chain couples TRBV5-4 to TRBJ2-1, with D tentatively TRBD1 or TRBD2 (6 bases each). Trimming took 0 bases from V and 9 from J, leaving 13 bases between them. This CDR3 has 14 residues. Germline CDR1 is SGHNT and CDR2 is YYREEE (reference sequence).

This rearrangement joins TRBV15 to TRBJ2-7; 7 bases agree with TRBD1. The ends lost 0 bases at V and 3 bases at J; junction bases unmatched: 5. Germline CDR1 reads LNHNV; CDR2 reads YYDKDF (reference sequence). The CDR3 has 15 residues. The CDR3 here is CATSRDPGQSYEQYF. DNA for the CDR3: TGTGCCACCAGCAGAGACCCGGGACAGAGCTACGAGCAGTACTTC.

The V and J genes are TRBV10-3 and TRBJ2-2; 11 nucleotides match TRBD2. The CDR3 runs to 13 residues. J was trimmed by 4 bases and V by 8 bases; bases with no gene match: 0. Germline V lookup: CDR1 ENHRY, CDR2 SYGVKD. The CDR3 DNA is TGTGCCATCGGACTAGCGGGCACCGGGGAGCTGTTTTTT. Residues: CAIGLAGTGELFF.

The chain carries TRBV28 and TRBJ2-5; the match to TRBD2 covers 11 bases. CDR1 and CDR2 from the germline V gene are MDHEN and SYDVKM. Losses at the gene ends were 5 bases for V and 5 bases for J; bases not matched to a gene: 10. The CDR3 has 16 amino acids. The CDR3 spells CASSRTPSGRPETQYF. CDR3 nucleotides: TGTGCCAGCAGTCGGACTCCTAGCGGGAGGCCGGAGACCCAGTACTTC.